This T cell receptor (beta chain) is drawn from a study of cytomegalovirus exposure and HLA in healthy donors. In germline, CDR1 is SGDLS, CDR2 YYNGEE. This CDR3 has 15 residues. Germline trimming cut 1 base from V and 3 bases from J; bases unmatched to any gene: 6. The PCR had 60 Vbeta and 13 Jbeta primers. The data were produced by immunoSEQ multiplex PCR, yet TCRdb's version contains in-frame clones alone and is incomplete. The data hold 150,000 or so clones, with over 70% observed a single time. Study findings and constraints: Compared with the roughly 700-donor mean, an Asian-associated ancestry cluster reportedly had fewer N-insertions, according to a later analysis.

Turning to this clone: Its antigen is currently unknown.

The sample consisted of PBMCs. This sequence joins TRBV9 and TRBJ1-1; TRBD1 matches at 7 bases. This TCR came from a woman in her fifties or sixties in good health and CMV-seropositive. CDR3 in DNA: TGTGCCAGCAGCGTAAGTGAGAGGGGGCACACTGAAGCTTTCTTT. Residues: CASSVSERGHTEAFF.